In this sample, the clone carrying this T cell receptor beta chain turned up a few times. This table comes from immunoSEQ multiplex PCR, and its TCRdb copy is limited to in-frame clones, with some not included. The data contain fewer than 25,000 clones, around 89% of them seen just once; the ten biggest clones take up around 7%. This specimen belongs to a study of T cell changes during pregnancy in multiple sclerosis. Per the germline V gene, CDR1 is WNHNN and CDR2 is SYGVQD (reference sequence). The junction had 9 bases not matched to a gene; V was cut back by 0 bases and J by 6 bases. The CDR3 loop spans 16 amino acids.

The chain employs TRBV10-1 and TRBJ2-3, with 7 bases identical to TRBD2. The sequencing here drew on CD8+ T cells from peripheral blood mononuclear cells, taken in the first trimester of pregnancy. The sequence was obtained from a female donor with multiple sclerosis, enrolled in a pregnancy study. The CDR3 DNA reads TGCGCCAGCAGTGAGTCGATAGCGGGCACGGCGGATACGCAGTATTTT. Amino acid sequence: CASSESIAGTADTQYF.